The 29 T cell receptor beta chains listed next were all sequenced from one sample in a study of cytomegalovirus exposure and HLA in healthy donors. The PCR used 60 Vbeta and 13 Jbeta primers. Data came from immunoSEQ multiplex PCR; TCRdb stores just in-frame clones and leaves some out. The profile shows approximately 150,000 clones, 76% of them singletons. Sequencing was done on a sample of PBMCs. These receptors all stem from a male donor in good health and CMV-seronegative.

This sequence joins TRBV18 and TRBJ1-2, with TRBD1 matching 9 bases. V was clipped by 3 bases and J by 14 bases; unmatched bases: 7. Germline V gene lookup returns CDR1 KGHSH and CDR2 LQKENI. CDR3 size: 12 residues. The CDR3 DNA sequence: TGTGCCAGCTCACCGGGACAGGGCCCCTCGACCTTC. Residues: CASSPGQGPSTF.

This clone was picked up a small number of times. This chain joins TRBV27 and TRBJ2-1, with D perhaps matching TRBD1 (5 bases). The CDR3 loop spans 13 amino acids. Germline V gene data show CDR1 as MNHEY and CDR2 as SMNVEV (reference sequence). Trimming removed 3 bases from V and 3 bases from J, with 6 bases in between. The CDR3, as DNA: TGTGCCAGCAGTTTTGACAGCTACAATGAGCAGTTCTTC. Translating gives CASSFDSYNEQFF.

V is TRBV6-5 and J is TRBJ1-2; no reliable D call. CDR3 length: 13 residues. Trimming left V 2 bases short and J 5 bases short, with 9 bases between. Germline CDR1 MNHEY, CDR2 SVGAGI. The CDR3 here is CASSYRDSYGYTF. In nucleotides, the CDR3 is TGTGCCAGCAGTTACCGGGATTCTTATGGCTACACCTTC.

The chain couples TRBV29-1 to TRBJ2-7; 11 positions agree with TRBD1. Germline values: CDR1 SQVTM, CDR2 ANQGSEA. V lost 4 bases, J lost 4 bases, and 6 bases stayed unmatched. CDR3 length equals 14 residues. The CDR3 coding sequence is TGCAGCGTTGTCCCCAGGGACAGGGGGTACGAGCAGTACTTC. Translation gives CSVVPRDRGYEQYF.

The CDR3 nucleotides read TGCAGCGCGAGACAGGGAAAAGGGACCCAGTACTTC. Translating gives CSARQGKGTQYF. V is TRBV29-1 and J is TRBJ2-5, with TRBD1 matching over 7 bases. Germline trimming cut 7 bases from V and 7 bases from J; bases unmatched to any gene: 9. This CDR3 is built from 12 residues. Germline assignment: CDR1 SQVTM and CDR2 ANQGSEA.

The chain joins TRBV18 to TRBJ2-7; TRBD2 matches at 8 bases. The CDR3 spans 12 residues. With V trimmed by 4 bases and J by 6 bases, 2 bases remained unmatched. CDR1 is KGHSH and CDR2 is LQKENI in the germline V gene. DNA of the CDR3: TGTGCCAGCTCACTCGGACTAGCCGAGCAGTACTTC. It codes for CASSLGLAEQYF.

The chain employs TRBV7-2 and TRBJ2-7; 9 nucleotides match TRBD2. CDR3 length equals 18 residues. With 2 bases clipped from V and 2 bases from J, the junction kept 13 bases outside the gene matches. The germline V gene has CDR1 SGHTA and CDR2 FQGNSA. The CDR3 loop reads CASSLNKGNSGSPYEQYF. CDR3 in DNA: TGTGCCAGCAGCTTAAATAAGGGTAATAGCGGGAGCCCCTACGAGCAGTACTTC.

The V gene is TRBV5-6, the J gene TRBJ2-5; D is undetermined. The CDR3 length is 14 residues. Germline loops: CDR1 SGHDT, CDR2 YYEEEE. Deletions cut 4 bases from V and 5 bases from J, with 15 bases between. CDR3 DNA sequence: TGTGCCAGCAGCCTTTCCCAGCGATGGGAGACCCAGTACTTC. Protein sequence: CASSLSQRWETQYF.

The chain couples TRBV4-2 to TRBJ2-5, with 13 nucleotides matching TRBD2. CDR3 length: 18 amino acids. J lost 2 bases, V lost 2 bases, and 8 bases had no gene match. Germline V gene lookup returns CDR1 LGHNA and CDR2 YNFKEQ. The CDR3 spells CASSQRVGLAGRQETQYF. The CDR3 DNA reads TGTGCCAGCAGCCAAAGGGTGGGACTAGCGGGGAGACAAGAGACCCAGTACTTC.

The rearrangement uses TRBV6-4 and TRBJ2-1; 11 bases fit TRBD1. CDR1 is MRHNA, CDR2 SNTAGT, per germline. V was clipped by 3 bases and J by 6 bases; unmatched bases: 7. This CDR3 spans 16 amino acids. This CDR3 is CASSDSGTGGSNEQFF. DNA of the CDR3: TGTGCCAGCAGTGATTCCGGGACAGGGGGGTCCAATGAGCAGTTCTTC.

The chain links TRBV6-6 to TRBJ2-1; 9 nucleotides line up with TRBD2. The V and J ends lost 7 bases and 8 bases, in that order; junction bases with no gene match: 6. Germline V gene sequence: CDR1 MNHNY, CDR2 SVGAGI (reference sequence). The CDR3 consists of 13 residues. The CDR3 spells CASMGLARHEQFF. The CDR3 nucleotides are TGTGCCAGCATGGGACTAGCCCGCCATGAGCAGTTCTTC.

The V gene is TRBV5-1, the J gene TRBJ1-5; D ambiguous. The CDR3 has 13 residues. The ends were cut back, 4 bases at V and 6 bases at J, with 11 bases in the middle. The germline V gene has CDR1 SGHRS and CDR2 YFSETQ. The CDR3 nucleotides are TGCGCCAGCAGCCCGGAGGTTGGTCAGCCCCAGCATTTT. Amino acid sequence: CASSPEVGQPQHF.

The chain combines TRBV7-3 with TRBJ2-2; no firm D call. CDR1 SGHTA and CDR2 FQGTGA come from the germline V gene. The V gene lost 1 base and the J gene lost 3 bases, with 12 bases spanning the gap. The CDR3 is 16 residues long. The CDR3 protein is CASSLMGRWDTGELFF. The DNA for the CDR3 is TGTGCCAGCAGCTTAATGGGCAGGTGGGACACCGGGGAGCTGTTTTTT.

This sequence joins TRBV5-1 and TRBJ2-5, with TRBD1 identical over 7 bases. The DNA end favors TRBJ2-7, so the J call may be wrong. There are 15 residues in the CDR3. Germline lookup yields CDR1 SGHRS and CDR2 YFSETQ. The CDR3 sequence is CASSLPKDRVGEQYF. The CDR3 DNA is TGCGCCAGCAGCTTGCCCAAAGACAGGGTTGGCGAGCAGTACTTC.

The chain is built from TRBV5-1 and TRBJ1-4; TRBD1 aligns across 12 bases. With 4 bases clipped from V and 6 bases from J, the junction kept 7 bases outside the gene matches. Germline lookup yields CDR1 SGHRS and CDR2 YFSETQ. CDR3 size: 16 residues. This CDR3 reads CASSGGTGGTDEKLFF. The CDR3 region has the DNA TGCGCCAGCAGCGGGGGGACAGGGGGCACAGATGAAAAACTGTTTTTT.

V and J are TRBV7-9 and TRBJ1-5, with a tentative D call TRBD1 (6 bases). The CDR3 runs to 13 residues. Looked up from germline, CDR1 is SEHNR and CDR2 is FQNEAQ (reference sequence). The V and J ends lost 5 bases and 12 bases respectively, with 17 bases between them. CDR3 region: CASSARDTLNQHF. CDR3 sequence (DNA): TGTGCCAGCAGCGCGAGGGACACTCTGAACCAGCATTTT.

The chain joins TRBV9 to TRBJ2-3, with TRBD2 as a possible D gene (5 bases). The CDR3 runs to 14 residues. Trimming removed 4 bases at V and 0 bases at J, with 9 bases between. CDR1 is SGDLS and CDR2 is YYNGEE in the germline V gene. In DNA form, the CDR3 reads TGTGCCAGCAGCCTCGGGATCAGCACAGATACGCAGTATTTT. Translated: CASSLGISTDTQYF.

This clone was recorded once. The CDR3 sequence is CSVQALNTEAFF. Written as DNA, the CDR3 is TGCAGCGTTCAGGCCCTCAACACTGAAGCTTTCTTT. The gene calls are TRBV29-1 and TRBJ1-1; D remains unclear. Trimming removed 5 bases from V and 2 bases from J, with 9 bases in between. Per the germline V gene, CDR1 is SQVTM and CDR2 is ANQGSEA. The CDR3 is made up of 12 amino acids.

This clone was counted only a few times. The chain carries TRBV5-5 and TRBJ2-1; 11 nucleotides match TRBD2. The CDR3 runs 16 residues. V lost 0 bases, J lost 4 bases, and 3 bases stayed unmatched. CDR1 is SGHKS and CDR2 is YYEKEE in the germline V gene (reference sequence). CDR3 DNA: TGTGCCAGCAGCTTGGCGGGACTAGCGGTGTACAATGAGCAGTTCTTC. Translation gives CASSLAGLAVYNEQFF.

V and J are TRBV2 and TRBJ2-2, with D perhaps matching TRBD2 (5 bases). The CDR3 loop spans 13 amino acids. CDR1 is SNHLY and CDR2 is FYNNEI in the germline V gene. With 6 bases removed from V and 5 bases from J, the gap between germline ends came to 10 bases. CDR3 protein: CASRGAATGELFF. Written as DNA, the CDR3 is TGTGCCAGCAGGGGAGCAGCGACCGGGGAGCTGTTTTTT. The variable domain in full, with the rest retrieved from reference TRBV2 and TRBJ2-2, is EPEVTQTPSHQVTQMGQEVILRCVPISNHLYFYWYRQILGQKVEFLVSFYNNEISEKSEIFDDQFSVERPDGSNFTLKIRSTKLEDSAMYFCASRGAATGELFFGEGSRLTVL.

The chain is built from TRBV5-1 and TRBJ1-3; 9 bases fit TRBD1. The germline CDR1 and CDR2 sequences are SGHRS and YFSETQ. V shed 5 bases, J shed 0 bases, and the junction held 6 bases outside the gene matches. The CDR3 sequence is 16 residues long. CDR3 nucleotides: TGCGCCAGCAGAACGGGACAGGGCGTCTCTGGAAACACCATATATTTT. Its translation: CASRTGQGVSGNTIYF.

The rearrangement uses TRBV19 and TRBJ1-1; possible D gene TRBD1, 5 bases. Germline values: CDR1 LNHDA, CDR2 SQIVND (reference sequence). The CDR3 runs 15 residues. V lost 10 bases, J lost 0 bases, and 18 bases lay in between. CDR3 sequence: CATGLAHAVNTEAFF. In nucleotides, the CDR3 is TGTGCCACAGGGTTGGCCCATGCGGTGAACACTGAAGCTTTCTTT.

This chain joins TRBV18 and TRBJ1-5; a weak D match, TRBD1 (6 bases). The CDR3 contains 16 residues. V was pared by 1 base and J by 1 base, with 11 bases between. Germline CDR1 KGHSH, CDR2 LQKENI. The CDR3 sequence is CASSPQGVTSNQPQHF. In DNA form, the CDR3 reads TGTGCCAGCTCACCACAGGGGGTCACGAGCAATCAGCCCCAGCATTTT.

The V call is TRBV28, the J call TRBJ1-4; 8 bases are a match to TRBD1. Unmatched junction bases numbered 12, after V lost 5 bases and J lost 7 bases. The CDR3 totals 16 residues. CDR1 MDHEN and CDR2 SYDVKM come from the germline V gene. As DNA, the CDR3 is TGTGCCAGCAGTCGGGGGCGAGGACAGGGCCCTGAAAAACTGTTTTTT. Translated, it gives CASSRGRGQGPEKLFF.

The CDR3 here is CASSGDRGNTGELFF. The CDR3, as DNA: TGTGCCAGCAGCGGAGACAGGGGGAACACCGGGGAGCTGTTTTTT. The J gene is TRBJ2-2, the V gene TRBV2, with 8 bases lining up with TRBD1. The CDR3 totals 15 residues. Germline V gene lookup returns CDR1 SNHLY and CDR2 FYNNEI. J lost 1 base, V lost 6 bases, and 4 bases had no gene match.

V and J are TRBV9 and TRBJ2-5; TRBD1 aligns across 9 bases. The CDR3 sequence is 16 residues long. V gave up 0 bases and J gave up 11 bases; unmatched junction bases: 14. In germline, CDR1 is SGDLS, CDR2 YYNGEE. CDR3 residues: CASSVGGQGAEWEQYF. The CDR3 DNA follows: TGTGCCAGCAGCGTAGGGGGACAGGGCGCTGAGTGGGAGCAGTACTTC.

The gene calls are TRBV4-1 and TRBJ1-2; no firm D call. Germline V gene lookup returns CDR1 MGHRA and CDR2 YSYEKL. V was clipped by 1 base and J by 1 base, with 13 bases between them. CDR3 length: 16 residues. The CDR3 spells CASSQGRNLNNYGYTF. CDR3 sequence (DNA): TGCGCCAGCAGCCAAGGAAGAAACTTAAATAACTATGGCTACACCTTC.

This chain uses TRBV10-3 with TRBJ2-6; the match to TRBD1 covers 7 bases. V shed 0 bases, J shed 2 bases, and the junction held 4 bases outside the gene matches. This CDR3 is built from 17 residues. Germline values: CDR1 ENHRY, CDR2 SYGVKD. CDR3 amino acids: CAISESTGVPGANVLTF. DNA for the CDR3: TGTGCCATCAGTGAGTCCACAGGGGTTCCTGGGGCCAACGTCCTGACTTTC.

CDR3 in amino acids: CASSPLAGGLSEQFF. The CDR3, as DNA: TGTGCCAGCAGCCCACTAGCGGGGGGGCTTAGTGAGCAGTTCTTC. The chain employs TRBV4-2 and TRBJ2-1, with TRBD2 matching 13 bases. V dropped 4 bases and J dropped 9; count of bases not matched to a gene: 6. This CDR3 spans 15 amino acids. Germline CDR1 reads LGHNA; CDR2 reads YNFKEQ.